This T cell receptor (beta chain) was captured by sequencing in a study of T cell clones after liver transplantation. The length of the CDR3 is 13 residues. Germline values: CDR1 MNHNY, CDR2 SVGAGI (reference sequence). The ends were cut back, 10 bases at V and 5 bases at J, with 17 bases in the middle. Profiled with immunoSEQ multiplex PCR; TCRdb holds only in-frame clones, not every one. The data hold roughly 80,000 clones, with 80% to 85% observed a single time. The material was CD4+ T cells from blood, obtained approximately 3.5 years after liver transplant. The sequence derives from a human patient who received a liver transplant. Some T cells may originate from the graft donor. This chain uses TRBV6-6 with TRBJ1-1; D is possibly TRBD1 (5 bases). The CDR3 coding sequence is TGTGCCATCACGGAGCGGGGGGGTACTGAAGCTTTCTTT. Translated: CAITERGGTEAFF.